A single TCR beta chain is shown here with its context. Antigen unknown. Measured with immunoSEQ multiplex PCR; TCRdb has only the in-frame clones, and not every one. The sample consists of about 340,000 clones, about nine tenths of them appearing once. The data stem from a study of cytomegalovirus exposure and HLA in healthy donors. Findings and caveats of the study: The study listed some 160 cytomegalovirus-associated TCR beta chains. That first-cohort TCR clusters tended to co-occur in the roughly 120 validation repertoires was found in a later analysis. Usually a TCR sequence was rare, but some public TCRs were found in many donors. The classifier reportedly diagnosed cytomegalovirus status with high specificity and sensitivity.

V lost 5 bases, J lost 2 bases, and 5 bases stayed unmatched. The CDR3 totals 14 residues. Germline assignment: CDR1 SGHVS and CDR2 FQNEAQ. Sequenced material: PBMCs. The J gene is TRBJ2-5, the V gene TRBV7-8; 7 bases are a match to TRBD1. This TCR came from a woman aged 18 to 35 in good health and CMV-seronegative. CDR3 nucleotides: TGTGCCAGCAGCGGACGGGACAGACAAGAGACCCAGTACTTC. Amino acid sequence: CASSGRDRQETQYF.